The rows below give T cell receptor beta chains drawn from one sample of a study of blood T cell repertoires in COVID-19. Assay used: immunoSEQ multiplex PCR; TCRdb lists only in-frame clones, some missing. The table lists over 100,000 clones, 87% of them singletons, with around 5.3% in the top ten. Specimen: peripheral blood. These receptor sequences come from a woman in her forties or fifties with COVID-19, enrolled during active disease. CDR3s include the opening cysteine and the closing phenylalanine or tryptophan. A D gene is named only where the DNA matches it firmly. Size tells how often a clone was seen (once, few, many) or the class of an expanded clone, and some rows leave it out.

d_call,v_call,j_call,clone_size,cdr3_nt,cdr3_aa
TRBD1,TRBV2,TRBJ1-2,.,TGTGCCAGCAGTGAAGCAACCGGGACAGAGTTTGGCTACACCTTC,CASSEATGTEFGYTF
.,TRBV11-3,TRBJ2-2,.,TGTGCCAGCAGCTTAGGTTTGACTACCCAACCCGGGGAGCTGTTTTTT,CASSLGLTTQPGELFF
.,TRBV6-5,TRBJ2-1,once,TGTGCCAGCATTCGGGGGGCCGGCTACAATGAGCAGTTCTTC,CASIRGAGYNEQFF
TRBD2,TRBV11-2,TRBJ2-1,.,TGTGCCAGCAGCCCCCTCCCGGGACTAGCGGGGGGGCTCAATGAGCAGTTCTTC,CASSPLPGLAGGLNEQFF
.,TRBV2,TRBJ2-3,once,TGTGCCAGCAGTGGGGAGGTTGTAAATACGCAGTATTTT,CASSGEVVNTQYF
TRBD1,TRBV4-1,TRBJ2-4,.,TGCGCCAGCAGCAAAGCTCCCAAGGAGACAGGGTTCATTCAGTACTTC,CASSKAPKETGFIQYF
.,TRBV5-6,TRBJ1-1,.,TGTGCCAGCAGCTTGGACTACACTGAAGCTTTCTTT,CASSLDYTEAFF
TRBD2,TRBV4-3,TRBJ2-3,.,TGCGCCAGCAGCCAAGAGCCCGGGGGGGCCACAGATACGCAGTATTTT,CASSQEPGGATDTQYF
.,TRBV30,TRBJ2-7,.,TGTGCCTGGAGTACGGGGTCCGTAGGCTACGAGCAGTACTTC,CAWSTGSVGYEQYF
TRBD2,TRBV5-4,TRBJ2-7,few,TGTGCCAGCAGCTTGGGTCGTGCCTCAGCGGGGTCGTACTACGAGCAGTACTTC,CASSLGRASAGSYYEQYF
.,TRBV19,TRBJ2-7,.,TGTGCCAGTAGCGCCGGAATAGGGGGCTACGAGCAGTACTTC,CASSAGIGGYEQYF
.,TRBV4-1,TRBJ2-7,.,TGCGCCAGCAGCCAAGATAGCGGACCCTACGAGCAGTACTTC,CASSQDSGPYEQYF
.,TRBV28,TRBJ2-2,.,TGTGCCAGCAGTTCCTCGAGGGCCAACTCAAACACCGGGGAGCTGTTTTTT,CASSSSRANSNTGELFF
.,TRBV2,TRBJ2-3,.,TGTGCCAGCCGGGACACGTGGATTTCAGATACGCAGTATTTT,CASRDTWISDTQYF
.,TRBV12-5,TRBJ1-1,.,TGTGCTAGTGGTTTGCCGGGGGGGAGAGCTTTCTTT,CASGLPGGRAFF
TRBD1,TRBV6-5,TRBJ1-4,.,TGTGCCAGCAGTTACTCGACAGGGGTTGACGAAAAACTGTTTTTT,CASSYSTGVDEKLFF
TRBD2,TRBV7-2,TRBJ2-3,.,TGTGCCAGCAGCTTAAGTGCTTCGGGGGGGAGCACAGATACGCAGTATTTT,CASSLSASGGSTDTQYF
TRBD2,TRBV6-2/TRBV6-3,TRBJ2-5,.,TGTGCCAGCAGTTACTCTCGCGGGGGGAACCAAGAGACCCAGTACTTC,CASSYSRGGNQETQYF
TRBD1,TRBV18,TRBJ2-7,once,TGTGCCAGCTCATCAGGACAGGGGGAAGACGAGCAGTACTTC,CASSSGQGEDEQYF
.,TRBV11-2,TRBJ1-6,.,TGTGCCAGCAGCTCGGGGACAACCTATAATTCACCCCTCCACTTT,CASSSGTTYNSPLHF
TRBD2,TRBV28,TRBJ2-1,.,TGTGCCAGCAGCCGACTAGCGGGGGGTTCCTACAATGAGCAGTTCTTC,CASSRLAGGSYNEQFF
.,TRBV2,TRBJ2-3,.,TGTGCCAGCGGGGACTGGGCGCGCACAGATACGCAGTATTTT,CASGDWARTDTQYF
.,TRBV10-3,TRBJ2-2,.,TGTGCCATCAGTGAGTCGGCAGGGGCCCGGGAGCTGTTTTTT,CAISESAGARELFF
.,TRBV29-1,TRBJ1-2,.,TGCAGCGGAACCCTGGGACTGTACTATGGCTACACCTTC,CSGTLGLYYGYTF
TRBD1,TRBV7-9,TRBJ1-5,.,TGTGCCAGCAGCTCGGACAGGGGGGGTCAGCCCCAGCATTTT,CASSSDRGGQPQHF
.,TRBV1,TRBJ1-5,few,TGCACCAGCAGCCAAGTTAACAGGGGACTTCTTAGCAATCAGCCCCAGCATTTT,CTSSQVNRGLLSNQPQHF